This TCR beta chain was obtained from a study of type 1 and type 2 diabetes patients. Overall study context: Samples came from type 1 diabetic, type 2 diabetic or nondiabetic people, recruited in China.

Germline V lookup: CDR1 LGHNA, CDR2 YSLEER. This CDR3 contains 15 residues. Trimming took 0 bases from V and 5 from J, leaving 11 bases between them. Amplification started from genomic DNA. Amplification of the beta chain CDR3 used 30 forward and 13 reverse multiplex primers. TCRdb recomputed calls from the multiplex PCR reads with MiXCR, one row per CDR3 protein. The sample has more than 250,000 distinct CDR3 sequences, roughly 48% seen once. The rearrangement uses TRBV4-3 and TRBJ2-1; weak D call: TRBD2 (5 bases). The material sequenced was peripheral blood mononuclear cells (PBMCs). The clonotype was recovered from a man aged 18 to 35 with type 2 diabetes. As DNA, the CDR3 is TGCGCCAGCAGCCAAGAGCCGGGGAATGACAATGAGCAGTTCTTC. Translating gives CASSQEPGNDNEQFF.